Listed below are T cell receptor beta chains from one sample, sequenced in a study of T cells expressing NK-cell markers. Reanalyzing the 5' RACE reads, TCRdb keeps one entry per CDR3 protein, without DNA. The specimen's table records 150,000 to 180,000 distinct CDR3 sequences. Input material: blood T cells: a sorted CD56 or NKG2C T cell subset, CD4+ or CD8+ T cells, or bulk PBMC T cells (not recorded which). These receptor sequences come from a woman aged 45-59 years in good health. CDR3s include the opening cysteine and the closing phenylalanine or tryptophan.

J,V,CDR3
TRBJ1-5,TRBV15,CATSRASISQPQHF
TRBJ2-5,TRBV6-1,CASSRQPSGRETQYF
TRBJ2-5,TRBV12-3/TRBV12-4,CASSLAPETQYF
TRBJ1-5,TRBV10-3,CAISEGGKGYQPQHF
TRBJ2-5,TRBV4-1,CASSQVGTSGMETQYF
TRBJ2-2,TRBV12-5,CASGLRRELFF
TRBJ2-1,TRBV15,CATSSPTGGRLYNEQFF
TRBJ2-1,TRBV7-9,CASSLGVGEGDYNEQFF
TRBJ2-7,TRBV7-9,CASSFGSVTYEQYF
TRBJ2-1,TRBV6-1,CASSRTSAYNEQFF
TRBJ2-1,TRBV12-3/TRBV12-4,CASSFPTGEGTYNEQFF
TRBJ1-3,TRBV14,CASSQPGTAGNTIYF
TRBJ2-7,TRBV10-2,CASGGGPYEQYF
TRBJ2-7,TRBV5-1,CASSGDRVYEQYF
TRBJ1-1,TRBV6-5,CASSPADKLNTEAFF
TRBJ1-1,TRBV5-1,CASTSRPGLAEAFF
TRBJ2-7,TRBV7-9,CASSEDRGQGSSIYEQYF
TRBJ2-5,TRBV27,CASSQESLVETQYF